This entry lists 10 T cell receptor beta chains sequenced from one sample in a study of CD8 T cells in ankylosing spondylitis. These receptors have no known antigen. Study-level results: A TCR beta motif of 7 to 9 highly homologous variants seemed to mark ankylosing spondylitis blood.

One entry per CDR3 protein, called by TCRdb with MiXCR from the 5' RACE reads. The table lists about 700,000 distinct CDR3 sequences, roughly 19% of them singletons. Specimen: blood, either unsorted or a sorted T cell fraction (not recorded which). All receptors come from a male donor with ankylosing spondylitis.

This chain uses TRBV5-1 with TRBJ1-4, with 10 bases lining up with TRBD1. Germline V gene data show CDR1 as SGHRS and CDR2 as YFSETQ. Unmatched junction bases numbered 6, after V lost 3 bases and J lost 7 bases. This CDR3 region has 15 residues. CDR3 loop: CASSSGQGRGEKLFF. DNA of the CDR3: TGCGCCAGCAGCTCGGGACAGGGGAGGGGTGAAAAACTGTTTTTT.

The rearrangement joins TRBV2 to TRBJ2-2, with D possibly TRBD1 on 6 matching bases. The ends were cut back, 6 bases at V and 0 bases at J, with 11 bases in the middle. CDR1 and CDR2 from the germline V gene are SNHLY and FYNNEI. This CDR3 has 15 amino acids. The CDR3 coding sequence is TGTGCCAGCAGACGGGACACCTCGAACACCGGGGAGCTGTTTTTT. This translates into CASRRDTSNTGELFF.

The J gene is TRBJ1-5, the V gene TRBV4-1; 7 bases agree with TRBD1. V shed 1 base and J 11 bases; nucleotides not matched to a gene: 11. The CDR3 is made up of 15 amino acids. Germline V CDR1 and CDR2: MGHRA, YSYEKL. In DNA form, the CDR3 reads TGCGCCAGCAGCCAAGGGGCTTTAGGAACAGGGGCCCAGCATTTT. Translating gives CASSQGALGTGAQHF.

This clonotype was seen a handful of times. This chain joins TRBV9 and TRBJ2-2; D gene uncertain. The V gene lost 5 bases and the J gene lost 4 bases, with 12 bases spanning the gap. CDR3 length equals 14 residues. The germline V gene encodes CDR1 SGDLS and CDR2 YYNGEE. CDR3: CASRESPITGELFF. The CDR3 DNA follows: TGTGCCAGCAGAGAAAGCCCAATCACCGGGGAGCTGTTTTTT.

This clonotype has a count of ten or more. The rearrangement uses TRBV24-1 and TRBJ1-5; 9 bases match TRBD1. CDR1 KGHDR and CDR2 SFDVKD come from the germline V gene. V shed 10 bases and J 1 base; nucleotides not matched to a gene: 1. The CDR3 length is 13 residues. CDR3: CATQGASNQPQHF. CDR3 sequence (DNA): TGTGCCACACAGGGGGCGAGCAATCAGCCCCAGCATTTT.

This clonotype was picked up a small number of times. The chain joins TRBV6-6 to TRBJ1-4; D is undetermined. The CDR3 covers 12 residues. Trimming stripped 7 bases from V and 7 bases from J, with 10 bases between. Per the germline V gene, CDR1 is MNHNY and CDR2 is SVGAGI (reference sequence). CDR3 nucleotide sequence: TGTGCCAGCATGGGTGGTAGTGAAAAACTGTTTTTT. Its translation: CASMGGSEKLFF.

V usage is TRBV7-3 and J usage is TRBJ2-1; 9 positions agree with TRBD2. The length of the CDR3 is 14 residues. V shed 5 bases and J 7 bases; nucleotides not matched to a gene: 6. Germline V lookup: CDR1 SGHTA, CDR2 FQGTGA. CDR3 bases: TGTGCCAGCAGCCTCTGGGGACTAGCAAATGAGCAGTTCTTC. Protein sequence: CASSLWGLANEQFF.

The chain links TRBV7-2 to TRBJ2-7, with a weak D call TRBD1 (6 bases). Germline lookup yields CDR1 SGHTA and CDR2 FQGNSA. The V end lost 4 bases, the J end lost 1 base, and 14 bases lay between the germline ends. The CDR3 contains 15 residues. This CDR3 is CASSSAGTSSYEQYF. The CDR3 nucleotides are TGTGCCAGCAGCTCTGCCGGGACATCATCCTACGAGCAGTACTTC.

This clonotype was recorded a few times. CDR3 sequence (DNA): TGTGCCAGCACCTCGATGACGGGTATTACTGAAGCTTTCTTT. This gives the protein CASTSMTGITEAFF. This rearrangement joins TRBV5-6 to TRBJ1-1; no clear D. Trimming pared 6 bases from V and 5 bases from J, leaving 17 bases between. This CDR3 spans 14 amino acids. The germline V gene encodes CDR1 SGHDT and CDR2 YYEEEE. The whole variable domain, remainder taken from reference TRBV5-6 and TRBJ1-1, is DAGVTQSPTHLIKTRGQQVTLRCSPKSGHDTVSWYQQALGQGPQFIFQYYEEEERQRGNFPDRFSGHQFPNYSSELNVNALLLGDSALYLCASTSMTGITEAFFGQGTRLTVV.

The chain uses TRBV4-3 and TRBJ2-7; D might be TRBD2 (6 bases). CDR1 is LGHNA and CDR2 is YSLEER in the germline V gene. Trimming took 1 base from V and 0 from J, leaving 13 bases between them. The CDR3 length is 16 residues. The CDR3 loop is CASSQGLAGPSYEQYF. Here the CDR3 DNA reads TGCGCCAGCAGCCAAGGATTGGCGGGGCCCTCCTACGAGCAGTACTTC.